This T cell receptor (beta chain) was obtained from a study of T-cell memory formation after mild COVID-19. After 5'RACE with constant-segment primers, TCR alpha and TCR beta cDNA libraries carrying sample barcodes and UMIs were obtained. TCRdb independently ran MiXCR on the 5' RACE reads; one entry per CDR3 protein. The sample yields roughly 300,000 distinct CDR3 sequences, under 8.5% seen once. Trimming shortened V by 8 bases and J by 7 bases, and 15 bases separated the two germline ends. Germline CDR1 and CDR2: GTSNPN and SVGIG (reference sequence). The CDR3 covers 12 residues. The chain uses TRBV30 and TRBJ1-3; no clear D. Material: PBMCs or a T cell subset sorted from them (not recorded which). The TCR sequence derives from a man aged 18 to 35 who had mild COVID-19 (a few samples of this study predate the infection). Cell type and time point are not known. The CDR3 loop reads CAGVKMGNTIYF. The CDR3 region has the DNA TGTGCCGGTGTAAAGATGGGGAACACCATATATTTT.